One TCR beta chain is described in this entry. Its antigen is still unknown. No much larger clone is present one base from it, and per-base qualities are unavailable. The immunoSEQ Assay, a bias-controlled multiplex PCR, was used to amplify TCRbeta CDR3 regions from genomic DNA. On the study's bioinformatics: Nucleated cell counts per sample were estimated from amplification of reference gene primers within the assay. To quantify the absolute abundance of each unique TCRbeta CDR3 rearrangement, sequence reads were collapsed and filtered. Productive Simpson clonality was computed per sample as the square root of Simpson's diversity index over productive rearrangements. This immuneACCESS table, as held by TCRdb, lists in-frame sequences with V and J called but not all clones. Of the missing ones, under half trace to an unresolved V gene in checked studies; the others have no known cause. V, J and clone size derive from that table, while D and trimming were established from the DNA sequence. The sample has 160,000 or so clones on record, 87% of them singletons. The leading ten clones occupy about a tenth of the sample.

Taken from cysteine to phenylalanine, the CDR3 has 14 residues. Only the CDR3 DNA stays, 42 bases, in frame from base 1. From the germline V gene, CDR1 is MNHEY and CDR2 is SVGAGI. The junction shows trimming of 7 bases on V and 8 bases on J, plus 20 bases between the germline ends. The sample comes from a study of blood T cell repertoires in COVID-19 (dated by TCRdb to 2020 to 2021). The study in broad terms: Samples covering the acute and convalescent phases of COVID-19 were provided by collaborators in the United States, Italy and Spain. The repertoires were released in a freely available public database meant as a resource for research on the immune response to SARS-CoV-2. Sample metadata almost always included a de-identified subject ID, COVID-19 status, age in years and sex. Samples came from the ongoing ImmuneRACE study (first 160 participants) plus 1,254 subjects from 6 global collaborators. Deeply sampled blood TCRbeta repertoires from subjects exposed to, actively infected with, or recovered from COVID-19 were included in the dataset. The material from the prospective study consisted of cDNA or gDNA derived from T cells, B-cell-depleted T cells, or PBMCs. Where available, HLA class I and class II types were obtained from metadata supplied by the sample provider rather than from assay-based typing.

Overall study outcomes, separate from this receptor: The amount of clinical and demographic metadata varied by source and participant and was provided uncurated.

One collaborating source in Seattle enrolled patients while the patients were actively infected and followed the patients over time throughout the course of disease. The collaborating institutions used their own protocols to collect whole blood in K2EDTA tubes. For TCRbeta analysis, collaborators shipped samples as frozen whole blood, isolated PBMCs, or DNA extracted from either of those sample types. The clonotype comes from a woman between 70 and 85 years old with COVID-19, enrolled during active disease. The sample was peripheral blood. The chain is encoded by TRBV6-5 joined to TRBJ1-2; confidence is insufficient to name the D gene. The CDR3 region has the sequence CASTQSGHLRGYTF. The DNA sequence is TGTGCCAGCACTCAAAGCGGTCACCTAAGGGGCTACACCTTC.